These 16 T cell receptor beta chains share one sample of origin, sequenced in a study of immune cell composition in non-small cell lung cancer. TCRdb's table, derived via immunoSEQ multiplex PCR, lists solely in-frame clones and lacks some. The sample lists 1,500 to 2,000 clones, around three quarters occurring once. Normal lung was sampled as far from the tumour as possible, at least 3 cm. Source material: non-adjacent lung tissue. The receptor set was obtained from a human donor with non-small cell lung cancer.

This clone was picked up a small number of times. This rearrangement joins TRBV5-4 to TRBJ1-1; possibly TRBD1 for D (5 bases). Germline CDR1 is SGHNT and CDR2 is YYREEE (reference sequence). CDR3 length equals 14 residues. Trimming cost V 4 bases and J 5 bases, with 15 bases left between them. CDR3 sequence (DNA): TGTGCCAGCAGCCCGGAGACAGTGAGGACTGAAGCTTTCTTT. Amino acid sequence: CASSPETVRTEAFF.

The rearrangement uses TRBV29-1 and TRBJ1-1, with 7 bases matching TRBD1. Germline-derived CDR1 and CDR2 are SQVTM and ANQGSEA. V shed 4 bases and J 6 bases; nucleotides not matched to a gene: 11. CDR3 length equals 14 residues. The CDR3 loop reads CSVGDRRVAAEAFF. CDR3 sequence (DNA): TGCAGCGTTGGGGACAGAAGAGTGGCTGCTGAAGCTTTCTTT.

The J gene is TRBJ2-3, the V gene TRBV5-8; 8 nucleotides line up with TRBD2. The germline CDR1 and CDR2 sequences are SGHTS and YDEGEE. V lost 5 bases to trimming and J lost 4 bases; unmatched junction nucleotides: 18. The CDR3 runs to 18 residues. The CDR3 nucleotides read TGTGCCAGCAGGACTCAGCCGGGGGGGGGCCTTGTAGCAGATACGCAGTATTTT. Its protein product is CASRTQPGGGLVADTQYF.

This chain uses TRBV5-1 with TRBJ1-2, with a weak D call TRBD1 (5 bases). Germline V lookup: CDR1 SGHRS, CDR2 YFSETQ. The CDR3 runs to 14 residues. V was trimmed by 3 bases and J by 4 bases, leaving 13 bases between them. CDR3 sequence (DNA): TGCGCCAGCAGCTACGATACAGGTGGCTATGGCTACACCTTC. Translated, it gives CASSYDTGGYGYTF.

The V gene is TRBV5-1, the J gene TRBJ2-5; TRBD1 aligns across 9 bases. Germline trimming cut 3 bases from V and 5 bases from J; bases unmatched to any gene: 5. This CDR3 is built from 14 residues. Germline V gene data show CDR1 as SGHRS and CDR2 as YFSETQ. The CDR3 bases are TGCGCCAGCAGCTGGGACAGGGCGGGGGAGACCCAGTACTTC. Translating it yields CASSWDRAGETQYF.

This clone is judged large. V gene TRBV7-2 combines with J gene TRBJ2-7; 7 bases are shared with TRBD2. This CDR3 is 16 amino acids long. Germline lookup yields CDR1 SGHTA and CDR2 FQGNSA. V dropped 1 base and J dropped 1; count of bases not matched to a gene: 7. CDR3 amino acids: CASSLVSTSSSYEQYF. In nucleotides, the CDR3 is TGTGCCAGCAGCTTAGTTTCGACTAGCTCATCCTACGAGCAGTACTTC.

This chain joins TRBV28 and TRBJ2-7; 8 bases are a match to TRBD1. The trim removed 4 bases at V and 4 bases at J, leaving 9 bases unmatched. The CDR3 is 15 residues long. From germline, CDR1 is MDHEN and CDR2 SYDVKM. In DNA, the CDR3 is TGTGCCAGCAGTTCCCCCGGGACAGGCTTTTACGAGCAGTACTTC. Translation gives CASSSPGTGFYEQYF. Combining the CDR3 with reference TRBV28 and TRBJ2-7 gives the whole variable domain DVKVTQSSRYLVKRTGEKVFLECVQDMDHENMFWYRQDPGLGLRLIYFSYDVKMKEKGDIPEGYSVSREKKERFSLILESASTNQTSMYLCASSSPGTGFYEQYFGPGTRLTVT.

This chain joins TRBV15 and TRBJ2-1; TRBD1 agrees at 9 bases. Germline CDR1 LNHNV, CDR2 YYDKDF (reference sequence). Trimming cost V 3 bases and J 9 bases; bases outside gene matches: 15. There are 17 residues in the CDR3. CDR3 coding DNA: TGTGCCACCAGCAGGGAGGGTGGGACAGGGTCCCCGCTTGAGCAGTTCTTC. It specifies CATSREGGTGSPLEQFF.

Details on this clone: This sample also contains other DNA sequences that code for the same CDR3. This rearrangement joins TRBV6-4 to TRBJ2-7; 7 positions agree with TRBD1. The trim removed 9 bases at V and 2 bases at J, leaving 7 bases unmatched. The CDR3 runs 13 residues. The germline V gene encodes CDR1 MRHNA and CDR2 SNTAGT. The CDR3 sequence is CARRRQGPYEQYF. CDR3 nucleotides: TGTGCCAGACGACGACAGGGTCCCTACGAGCAGTACTTC.

The V gene is TRBV18, the J gene TRBJ1-2, with 7 positions matching TRBD1. Germline V gene data show CDR1 as KGHSH and CDR2 as LQKENI. The ends lost 4 bases at V and 3 bases at J; junction bases unmatched: 5. The CDR3 consists of 14 residues. The CDR3 here is CASSRAQGDYGYTF. The CDR3 bases are TGTGCCAGCTCACGGGCCCAGGGGGACTATGGCTACACCTTC.

The chain joins TRBV2 to TRBJ2-1; perhaps TRBD1 as D (6 bases). Germline assignment: CDR1 SNHLY and CDR2 FYNNEI. This CDR3 contains 16 residues. Trimming left V 3 bases short and J 0 bases short, with 12 bases between. The CDR3 coding sequence is TGTGCCAGCAGTGAGACAGGTCCAAGCTCCTACAATGAGCAGTTCTTC. Amino acid sequence: CASSETGPSSYNEQFF.

The chain links TRBV2 to TRBJ2-3; 9 positions match TRBD1. V lost 8 bases and J lost 3; bases outside the gene matches: 24. The CDR3 is made up of 20 amino acids. Germline CDR1 is SNHLY and CDR2 is FYNNEI. In nucleotides, the CDR3 is TGTGCCAGCGGATTTACAGCTGGGACAGGGCCCTCAGCCCAAACAGATACGCAGTATTTT. Amino acids: CASGFTAGTGPSAQTDTQYF.

The chain recombines TRBV28 with TRBJ2-7, with 7 positions matching TRBD1. CDR1 is MDHEN, CDR2 SYDVKM, per germline. The CDR3 length is 15 residues. The V segment lost 6 bases and the J segment 2 bases; nucleotides outside the gene matches: 10. CDR3 sequence reads: CASSLTSTGTYEQYF. CDR3 DNA sequence: TGTGCCAGCAGCCTAACCTCGACAGGGACCTACGAGCAGTACTTC.

This clone was seen a handful of times. The chain recombines TRBV19 with TRBJ1-2; 7 nucleotides line up with TRBD1. V shed 4 bases, J shed 4 bases, and the junction held 6 bases outside the gene matches. Germline V gene sequence: CDR1 LNHDA, CDR2 SQIVND (reference sequence). CDR3 length equals 14 residues. The CDR3 DNA is TGTGCCAGTAGTAGTACAGGGGATTCCTATGGCTACACCTTC. Translation: CASSSTGDSYGYTF.

The chain carries TRBV27 and TRBJ2-1; tentatively, D is TRBD2 (6 bases). CDR3 length equals 13 residues. Trimming cost V 6 bases and J 4 bases, with 10 bases left between them. CDR1 and CDR2 from the germline V gene are MNHEY and SMNVEV (reference sequence). The CDR3 reads CASRPGDYNEQFF. In DNA, the CDR3 is TGTGCCAGCAGGCCGGGGGATTACAATGAGCAGTTCTTC.

This clone is deemed large. The rearrangement uses TRBV2 and TRBJ2-5; D perhaps matches TRBD2 (6 bases). This CDR3 has 16 residues. V lost 0 bases and J lost 6, with 17 bases in between. CDR1 is SNHLY and CDR2 is FYNNEI in the germline V gene. This CDR3 is CASSEARGYGGKTQYF. The CDR3 coding sequence is TGTGCCAGCAGTGAAGCTCGGGGGTACGGTGGAAAGACCCAGTACTTC.